A selection of T cell receptor beta chains follows, all from one sample in a study of blood T cell repertoires in COVID-19. Sequenced by immunoSEQ multiplex PCR; TCRdb stores in-frame clones only, minus some. The sample shows around 200,000 clones, roughly nine tenths of them seen only once. The sample taken for sequencing was PBMCs or T cells enriched from blood (not recorded which). These receptors were obtained from a woman in her forties with acute COVID-19. CDR3s leave out the opening cysteine and the closing phenylalanine or tryptophan. Each record gives: V gene, J gene, clone size, CDR3 protein. The size field is filled for only some rows; it gives once, few, many or a size class.

TRBV6-5	TRBJ2-7	NA	ASTRQGADEQY
TRBV7-2	TRBJ2-3	once	ASSSGGATLTDTQY
TRBV7-9	TRBJ2-1	NA	ASSARGSSVSSYNEQF
TRBV7-3	TRBJ1-2	few	ASSSGQGYGYT
TRBV20-1	TRBJ2-3	NA	SAGTSGTQY
TRBV18	TRBJ2-1	NA	AASPLPYNEQF
TRBV6-2/TRBV6-3	TRBJ1-5	few	ASSYSRGREQPQH
TRBV25-1	TRBJ1-4	NA	ASSESGVGTGTEKLF
TRBV10-3	TRBJ2-3	NA	AISAGLAGGDTQY
TRBV10-3	TRBJ2-3	NA	AISWTSGETDTQY
TRBV7-2	TRBJ2-3	NA	ASSLVGGGTDTQY
TRBV11-2	TRBJ1-1	NA	ASSDIRGNTEAF
TRBV27	TRBJ1-3	NA	ASSFAGADGNTIY
TRBV28	TRBJ2-2	NA	ASRIIGTGPYTGELF
TRBV6-5	TRBJ1-6	NA	ASSSLQVLNSPLH
TRBV28	TRBJ1-5	NA	ASSLHRAGVYSNQPQH